The entry below describes one T cell receptor (beta chain). This entry is derived from a study of Graves' ophthalmopathy and Graves' hyperthyroidism. Study overall: Peripheral blood sampling occurred at initial diagnosis, before any treatment.

Amplification from RNA transcripts yielded the TCR beta CDR3 regions. The workflow started with a first-round RT-PCR run with HTBI primers and then moved on to a second-round multiplex PCR. Each CDR3 protein gets one entry after TCRdb re-called the multiplex PCR reads with MiXCR. The data hold under 350,000 distinct CDR3 sequences, with roughly 15% observed a single time. Excluded: other autoimmune disease, uncontrolled infection, pregnancy or lactation. PBMCs stemmed from more than 9.5 ml of fresh peripheral blood. The source is an adult man with Graves' ophthalmopathy. Input material: peripheral blood.

This CDR3 reads CASSQVSGRSTGELFF. CDR3 coding DNA: TGCGCCAGCAGCCAAGTTAGCGGGAGGAGCACCGGGGAGCTGTTTTTT. This sequence joins TRBV4-1 and TRBJ2-2; the match to TRBD2 covers 10 bases. The V gene end was trimmed by 1 base and the J gene end by 4 bases; junction bases not matched to a gene: 3. The CDR3 loop spans 16 amino acids. The germline gives CDR1 MGHRA, CDR2 YSYEKL.